This T cell receptor (beta chain) came from a study of blood T cell repertoires in COVID-19. Study details: Donors in the United States, Italy and Spain gave samples during acute or convalescent COVID-19. T cells, B-cell-depleted T cells, or PBMCs supplied cDNA or gDNA.

The length of the CDR3 is 18 residues. Trimming cost V 3 bases and J 0 bases, with 18 bases left between them. Looked up from germline, CDR1 is LNHDA and CDR2 is SQIVND (reference sequence). In the original processing: Reference gene primer amplification yielded estimated nucleated cell counts. This table comes from immunoSEQ multiplex PCR, and its TCRdb copy is limited to in-frame clones, with some not included. V and J calls and clone size are those listed in that table; D and trimming were worked out from the DNA. The table has some 170,000 clones, approximately 81% seen once; the top ten hold more than 0.85%.

This receptor was taken from a man aged 40-49 years with acute or convalescent COVID-19. The rearrangement uses TRBV19 and TRBJ1-5; D is possibly TRBD1 (6 bases). The sequenced sample consisted of peripheral blood. The DNA for the CDR3 is TGTGCCAGTAGTATGGGTGCATTGGGGGCCGATAGCAATCAGCCCCAGCATTTT. As protein: CASSMGALGADSNQPQHF.